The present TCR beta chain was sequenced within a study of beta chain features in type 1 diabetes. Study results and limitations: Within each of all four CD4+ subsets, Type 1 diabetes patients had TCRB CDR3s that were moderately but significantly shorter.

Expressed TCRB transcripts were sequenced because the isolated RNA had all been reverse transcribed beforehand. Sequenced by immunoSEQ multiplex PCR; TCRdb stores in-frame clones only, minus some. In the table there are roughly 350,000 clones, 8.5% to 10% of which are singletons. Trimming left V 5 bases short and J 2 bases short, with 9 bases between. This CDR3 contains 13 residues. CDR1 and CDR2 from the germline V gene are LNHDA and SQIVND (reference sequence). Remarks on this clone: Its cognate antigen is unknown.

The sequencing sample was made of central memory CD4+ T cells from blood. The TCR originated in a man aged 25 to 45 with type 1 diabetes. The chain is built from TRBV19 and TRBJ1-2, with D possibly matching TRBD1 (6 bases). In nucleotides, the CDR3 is TGTGCCAGTAGTTCCCAGGGGAACTATGGCTACACCTTC. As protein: CASSSQGNYGYTF.